The 9 T cell receptor beta chains given below trace back to one sample, sequenced in a study of blood T cell repertoires in COVID-19. The protocol was immunoSEQ multiplex PCR, while the TCRdb copy is restricted to in-frame clones and leaves out a portion. The sample shows some 110,000 clones, more than 75% of them seen only once. Sequencing was done on a sample of peripheral blood. All receptors derive from a man between 70 and 80 years old with acute or convalescent COVID-19.

The rearrangement joins TRBV2 to TRBJ1-5, with a tentative D call TRBD1 (5 bases). Germline lookup yields CDR1 SNHLY and CDR2 FYNNEI. There are 15 residues in the CDR3. V was cut by 5 bases and J by 2 bases, with 13 bases left in between. CDR3 in amino acids: CASSTQGGGNQPQHF. In DNA, the CDR3 is TGTGCCAGCAGTACCCAGGGTGGGGGCAATCAGCCCCAGCATTTT.

This CDR3 reads CASTVTDTQYF. CDR3 DNA: TGTGCCAGCACTGTCACAGATACGCAGTATTTT. The genes are TRBV6-5 and TRBJ2-3, with unresolved D. Germline V lookup: CDR1 MNHEY, CDR2 SVGAGI. The CDR3 loop spans 11 amino acids. Trimming pared 7 bases from V and 2 bases from J, leaving 4 bases between.

Worth noting for this clone: At the DNA level, this CDR3 is encoded by other sequences in the same sample as well. This chain links TRBV7-9 with TRBJ1-4, with 9 bases fitting TRBD1. V lost 1 base and J lost 5; bases outside the gene matches: 2. There are 15 residues in the CDR3. Germline V gene sequence: CDR1 SEHNR, CDR2 FQNEAQ (reference sequence). CDR3 protein: CASSLGGTGNEKLFF. The CDR3 DNA is TGTGCCAGCAGCTTAGGAGGGACAGGGAATGAAAAACTGTTTTTT.

The chain employs TRBV5-4 and TRBJ2-2; D is possibly TRBD1 (6 bases). The CDR3 has 15 residues. Deletions cut 4 bases from V and 6 bases from J, with 16 bases between. Germline V gene data show CDR1 as SGHNT and CDR2 as YYREEE (reference sequence). The CDR3 protein is CASSGFQQGSGELFF. CDR3 DNA: TGTGCCAGCAGCGGGTTTCAACAGGGTTCCGGGGAGCTGTTTTTT.

This chain joins TRBV28 and TRBJ1-5; D uncertain. The CDR3 has 15 residues. V gave up 6 bases and J gave up 3 bases, with 15 bases separating them. The germline V gene encodes CDR1 MDHEN and CDR2 SYDVKM. The CDR3 region is CASSQRHVNNQPQHF. The CDR3 DNA reads TGTGCCAGCAGCCAAAGACACGTCAACAATCAGCCCCAGCATTTT.

The CDR3 sequence: CASSSGPGTSGRDTQYF. The CDR3 region has the DNA TGTGCCAGCAGCTCGGGTCCCGGGACTAGCGGGAGAGATACGCAGTATTTT. This chain joins TRBV5-4 and TRBJ2-3; TRBD2 matches 14 bases. The trim removed 3 bases at V and 5 bases at J, leaving 8 bases unmatched. CDR3 length equals 17 residues. The germline CDR1 and CDR2 sequences are SGHNT and YYREEE (reference sequence).

V gene TRBV28 combines with J gene TRBJ2-6; D is ambiguous. The ends were cut back, 3 bases at V and 0 bases at J, with 9 bases in the middle. The CDR3 has 16 amino acids. CDR1 and CDR2 (germline): MDHEN, SYDVKM. The CDR3 nucleotides are TGTGCCAGCAGTTTTATGCGGAACTCTGGGGCCAACGTCCTGACTTTC. This encodes CASSFMRNSGANVLTF.

The rearrangement links TRBV6-5 to TRBJ2-2; tentatively, D is TRBD2 (5 bases). The germline V gene has CDR1 MNHEY and CDR2 SVGAGI. This CDR3 is 16 amino acids long. V was shortened by 0 bases and J by 3 bases, with 11 bases between the two germline ends. The CDR3 bases are TGTGCCAGCAGTTACTCGCCAGGACTCCACACCGGGGAGCTGTTTTTT. This gives the protein CASSYSPGLHTGELFF.

V gene TRBV19 combines with J gene TRBJ2-1; 7 bases line up with TRBD2. CDR1 and CDR2 (germline): LNHDA, SQIVND (reference sequence). With 9 bases clipped from V and 7 bases from J, the junction kept 9 bases outside the gene matches. CDR3 length equals 13 residues. The CDR3 coding sequence is TGTGCCAGCTACTCGGGGGGTAAGAATGAGCAGTTCTTC. Protein product: CASYSGGKNEQFF.